This T cell receptor (beta chain) appears in the sequencing data of a study of HIV-infected patients and healthy controls. Study-wide findings and caveats: HIV-infected patients and controls differed significantly in mean usage of eight alpha and eight beta V genes. Comparisons were complicated because patients and controls had unequal numbers of distinct sequences. CDR3 sharing between individuals was lower in HIV-infected patients than in healthy controls.

Germline V CDR1 and CDR2: SGHRS, YFSETQ. The CDR3 is 13 amino acids. The J segment lost 6 bases and the V segment lost 3 bases, leaving 0 bases of the junction unmatched. Reverse transcription used around 500 ng RNA and constant-region primers for alpha and beta. Separate chain-specific third strand synthesis with multiplexing indices produced the alpha and beta libraries. MiXCR was run by TCRdb on the 5' RACE reads, yielding one entry per CDR3 protein. The sample holds around 18,000 distinct CDR3 sequences, around 10% seen once. Note on this clonotype: The antigen is unknown.

Whole blood was used without fractionation, so all unsorted peripheral T cells were included. This receptor was taken from an adult in good health. The chain carries TRBV5-1 and TRBJ2-3; 11 bases fit TRBD2. The sequencing sample was made of blood. DNA for the CDR3: TGCGCCAGCAGCTCTAGCGGGAGGGATACGCAGTATTTT. Amino acid sequence: CASSSSGRDTQYF. Using reference TRBV5-1 and TRBJ2-3 for the parts outside the CDR3, the full variable domain is KAGVTQTPRYLIKTRGQQVTLSCSPISGHRSVSWYQQTPGQGLQFLFEYFSETQRNKGNFPGRFSGRQFSNSRSEMNVSTLELGDSALYLCASSSSGRDTQYFGPGTRLTVL.